This is a list of T cell receptor beta chains from one sample in a study of long-term antiretroviral therapy in people with HIV. The assay was immunoSEQ multiplex PCR, and TCRdb's table has in-frame clones only and misses some. The table has roughly 25,000 clones, more than 65% seen once; the top ten hold approximately 2.5%. The specimen was unsorted PBMCs, collected 3 years after starting antiretroviral therapy. Receptors were obtained from a man aged 50-59 years with HIV. CDR3s include the opening cysteine and the closing phenylalanine or tryptophan. Each record gives: J gene, clone size, D gene, V gene, CDR3 DNA, CDR3 protein. A D gene is named only where the DNA matches it firmly. Some rows have no size entry. The others give once, few or many, or a class for an expanded clone.

j_gene: TRBJ2-3; abundance: -; d_gene: -; v_gene: TRBV2; CDR3nt: TGTGCCAGTATACGTATCCCAGCCAGAGATACGCAGTATTTT; CDR3aa: CASIRIPARDTQYF
j_gene: TRBJ2-5; abundance: -; d_gene: -; v_gene: TRBV11-2; CDR3nt: TGTGCCAGCAGGTCTGTTAGGGGCCAAGAGACCCAGTACTTC; CDR3aa: CASRSVRGQETQYF
j_gene: TRBJ2-5; abundance: -; d_gene: -; v_gene: TRBV5-1; CDR3nt: TGCGCCAGCAGTAGACAGCCCGAGGCCCAGTACTTC; CDR3aa: CASSRQPEAQYF
j_gene: TRBJ2-2; abundance: -; d_gene: -; v_gene: TRBV7-2; CDR3nt: TGTGCCAGCAGCTTAGAAGTGCTCTACGGGGCCGGGGAGCTGTTTTTT; CDR3aa: CASSLEVLYGAGELFF
j_gene: TRBJ2-1; abundance: -; d_gene: -; v_gene: TRBV29-1; CDR3nt: TGCAGCGGGGGGGACAACCGGTACAATGAGCAGTTCTTC; CDR3aa: CSGGDNRYNEQFF
j_gene: TRBJ2-7; abundance: -; d_gene: -; v_gene: TRBV7-3; CDR3nt: TGTGCCAGCAGCACCCTGCCGGGGTACGAGCAGTACTTC; CDR3aa: CASSTLPGYEQYF
j_gene: TRBJ2-1; abundance: -; d_gene: -; v_gene: TRBV5-1; CDR3nt: TGCGCCAGCAGCTTGTCGCAGAACAATGAGCAGTTCTTC; CDR3aa: CASSLSQNNEQFF
j_gene: TRBJ1-5; abundance: -; d_gene: -; v_gene: TRBV15; CDR3nt: TGTGCCACCAGCAGAGATCGGGGGGAAGGGAGTCAGCCCCAGCATTTT; CDR3aa: CATSRDRGEGSQPQHF
j_gene: TRBJ2-5; abundance: -; d_gene: TRBD1; v_gene: TRBV6-5; CDR3nt: TGTGCCAGCAGTTACGACTACAGGGGCTCACGGGAGACCCAGTACTTC; CDR3aa: CASSYDYRGSRETQYF
j_gene: TRBJ2-7; abundance: -; d_gene: -; v_gene: TRBV4-3; CDR3nt: TGCGCCAGCAGCCAAGATAGGTTTAGTAGCGAGCAGTACTTC; CDR3aa: CASSQDRFSSEQYF
j_gene: TRBJ2-5; abundance: -; d_gene: -; v_gene: TRBV6-1; CDR3nt: TGTGCCAGCTGTCGGGCACGGGGCGAGACCCAGTACTTC; CDR3aa: CASCRARGETQYF
j_gene: TRBJ2-2; abundance: -; d_gene: TRBD2; v_gene: TRBV6-1; CDR3nt: TGTGCCACGGCGCGCGGGAGCCTCGGGTCCGGGGAGCTGTTTTTT; CDR3aa: CATARGSLGSGELFF
j_gene: TRBJ2-1; abundance: -; d_gene: TRBD2; v_gene: TRBV19; CDR3nt: TGTGCCAGTAGTATTAACGGGGGAGGGACTTCCTACAATGAGCAGTTCTTC; CDR3aa: CASSINGGGTSYNEQFF
j_gene: TRBJ2-5; abundance: once; d_gene: TRBD1; v_gene: TRBV25-1; CDR3nt: TGTGCCAGCAGTGAATCGGCAGGGGGCCAAGAGACCCAGTACTTC; CDR3aa: CASSESAGGQETQYF
j_gene: TRBJ2-3; abundance: once; d_gene: TRBD2; v_gene: TRBV27; CDR3nt: TGTGCCAGCATGTTGACTATGGCGGGAGGGCGTGGTACGCAGTATTTT; CDR3aa: CASMLTMAGGRGTQYF
j_gene: TRBJ2-7; abundance: -; d_gene: TRBD2; v_gene: TRBV4-3; CDR3nt: TGCGCCAGCAGCCAAGACGGACTAGCGGGAGGGGTCGAGCAGTACTTC; CDR3aa: CASSQDGLAGGVEQYF
j_gene: TRBJ1-1; abundance: -; d_gene: -; v_gene: TRBV7-9; CDR3nt: TGTGCCAGCAGCTTAGCGCAGGCAGGCACTGAAGCTTTCTTT; CDR3aa: CASSLAQAGTEAFF
j_gene: TRBJ2-3; abundance: few; d_gene: TRBD2; v_gene: TRBV19; CDR3nt: TGTGCCAGTAGTAAGCGGGGGGGCCGGGATACGCAGTATTTT; CDR3aa: CASSKRGGRDTQYF
j_gene: TRBJ2-2; abundance: -; d_gene: -; v_gene: TRBV19; CDR3nt: TGTGCCAGTAGTTTACTCCTGGAAGGCGGGGAGCTGTTTTTT; CDR3aa: CASSLLLEGGELFF
j_gene: TRBJ1-6; abundance: -; d_gene: -; v_gene: TRBV15; CDR3nt: TGTGCCACCAGCGTGAGACCCTCTGGTTCACCCCTCCACTTT; CDR3aa: CATSVRPSGSPLHF
j_gene: TRBJ1-3; abundance: -; d_gene: -; v_gene: TRBV18; CDR3nt: TGTGCCAGCTCACCACCGCTCGCAGGGAGAAACACCATATATTTT; CDR3aa: CASSPPLAGRNTIYF
j_gene: TRBJ2-6; abundance: -; d_gene: -; v_gene: TRBV7-9; CDR3nt: TGTGCCAGCAGCCTACCTGGGGCCAACGTCCTGACTTTC; CDR3aa: CASSLPGANVLTF
j_gene: TRBJ1-5; abundance: -; d_gene: -; v_gene: TRBV7-8; CDR3nt: TGTGCCAGCAGCTCGGGACTCGTTAGCAATCAGCCCCAGCATTTT; CDR3aa: CASSSGLVSNQPQHF
j_gene: TRBJ2-1; abundance: -; d_gene: TRBD2; v_gene: TRBV4-3; CDR3nt: TGCGCCAGCAGCCAATTTACCGGGACTAGCGGGAGCTCCTACAATGAGCAGTTCTTC; CDR3aa: CASSQFTGTSGSSYNEQFF
j_gene: TRBJ2-7; abundance: -; d_gene: -; v_gene: TRBV2; CDR3nt: TGTGCCAGCAGTGATCCGGATGAGGTAACCTACGAGCAGTACTTC; CDR3aa: CASSDPDEVTYEQYF
j_gene: TRBJ2-5; abundance: -; d_gene: TRBD1; v_gene: TRBV6-5; CDR3nt: TGTGCCAGCGGAACCAGGGGGCTAGGGGAGACCCAGTACTTC; CDR3aa: CASGTRGLGETQYF
j_gene: TRBJ2-1; abundance: -; d_gene: -; v_gene: TRBV7-9; CDR3nt: TGTGCCAGCAGCTTAGGGTCGGGGACCTACAATGAGCAGTTCTTC; CDR3aa: CASSLGSGTYNEQFF
j_gene: TRBJ1-3; abundance: -; d_gene: -; v_gene: TRBV30; CDR3nt: TGTGCCTGGAGTGCCTTCCTCTACTCTGGAAACACCATATATTTT; CDR3aa: CAWSAFLYSGNTIYF
j_gene: TRBJ2-4; abundance: -; d_gene: TRBD2; v_gene: TRBV11-2; CDR3nt: TGTGCCAGCAGCTTAGATATAGCGGGAGCCAAAAACATTCAGTACTTC; CDR3aa: CASSLDIAGAKNIQYF
j_gene: TRBJ2-3; abundance: -; d_gene: TRBD2; v_gene: TRBV7-9; CDR3nt: TGTGCCAGCAGCCCCGGAGGGACTAGCGGGAGTGATACGCAGTATTTT; CDR3aa: CASSPGGTSGSDTQYF